This record covers a single T cell receptor (beta chain). This entry is derived from a study of CD8+CD57+ T cells in acquired aplastic anemia. Sequencing was done on patients that had shown CD8+CD57+ cell expansion by flow cytometry. Template material for TCR beta VDJ and CDR3 profiling consisted of genomic DNA. One entry per CDR3 protein results from TCRdb running MiXCR on the reads. The sample records under 200,000 distinct CDR3 sequences, roughly half being singletons. Between the trimmed V and J ends, which lost 4 bases and 1 base, there was a span of 15 bases. This CDR3 contains 15 residues. Germline V gene sequence: CDR1 SGHRS, CDR2 YFSETQ.

This sequence was found in a human donor with aplastic anemia. J is TRBJ2-7 and V is TRBV5-1, with D unclear. The specimen was sorted CD4+, CD8+, or CD8+CD57+ T cells (not recorded which) from PBMCs. The CDR3 loop is CASSSVGRPSYEQYF. The CDR3 DNA reads as TGCGCCAGCAGCAGTGTCGGGCGTCCATCCTACGAGCAGTACTTC.